The T cell receptor (beta chain) under discussion was sequenced for a study of control samples from healthy donors and cancer patients. TCRdb keeps only in-frame clones here, not all; method: immunoSEQ multiplex PCR. The sample shows about 160,000 clones, over 90% of them seen only once. The origin of this receptor is a woman aged 25 to 39 in good health. Sequencing was carried out using blood.

The CDR3 bases are TGCGCCAGCAGCTTGGCCGGTTTGCAGGGGTATGGCCTCTCTGGAAACACCATATATTTT. Translating it yields CASSLAGLQGYGLSGNTIYF. J is TRBJ1-3 and V is TRBV5-1, with D possibly matching TRBD1 (6 bases). CDR1 is SGHRS, CDR2 YFSETQ, per germline. V shed 0 bases and J shed 0 bases, with 22 bases lying between them. This CDR3 contains 20 residues.